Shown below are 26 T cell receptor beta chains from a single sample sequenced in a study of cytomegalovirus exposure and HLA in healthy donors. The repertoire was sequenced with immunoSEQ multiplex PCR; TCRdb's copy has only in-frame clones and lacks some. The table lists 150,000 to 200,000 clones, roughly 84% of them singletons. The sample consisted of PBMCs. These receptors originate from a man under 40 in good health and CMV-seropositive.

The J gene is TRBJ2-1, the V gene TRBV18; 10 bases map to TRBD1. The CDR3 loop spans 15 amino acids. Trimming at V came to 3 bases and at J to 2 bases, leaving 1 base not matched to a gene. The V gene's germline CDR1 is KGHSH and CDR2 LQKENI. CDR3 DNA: TGTGCCAGCTCACCCGGACAGGGGGCCTACAATGAGCAGTTCTTC. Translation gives CASSPGQGAYNEQFF.

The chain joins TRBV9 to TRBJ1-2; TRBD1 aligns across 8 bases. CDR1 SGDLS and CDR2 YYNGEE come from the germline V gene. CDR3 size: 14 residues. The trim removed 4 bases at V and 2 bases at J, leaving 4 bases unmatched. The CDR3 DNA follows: TGTGCCAGCAGCCAGGGGGCGAGGAACTATGGCTACACCTTC. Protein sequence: CASSQGARNYGYTF.

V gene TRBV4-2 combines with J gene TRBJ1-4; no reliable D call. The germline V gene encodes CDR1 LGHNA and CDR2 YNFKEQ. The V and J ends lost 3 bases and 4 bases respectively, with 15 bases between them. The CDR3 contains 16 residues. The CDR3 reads CASSQWAGPDNEKLFF. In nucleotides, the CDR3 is TGTGCCAGCAGCCAGTGGGCTGGGCCTGATAATGAAAAACTGTTTTTT.

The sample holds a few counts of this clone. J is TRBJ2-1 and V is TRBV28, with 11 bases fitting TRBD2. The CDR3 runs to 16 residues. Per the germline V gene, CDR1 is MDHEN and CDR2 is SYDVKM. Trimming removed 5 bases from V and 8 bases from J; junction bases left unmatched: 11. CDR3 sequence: CASSVLAGEVFDEQFF. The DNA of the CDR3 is TGTGCCAGCAGTGTACTAGCGGGAGAGGTGTTCGATGAGCAGTTCTTC. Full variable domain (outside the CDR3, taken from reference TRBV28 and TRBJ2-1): DVKVTQSSRYLVKRTGEKVFLECVQDMDHENMFWYRQDPGLGLRLIYFSYDVKMKEKGDIPEGYSVSREKKERFSLILESASTNQTSMYLCASSVLAGEVFDEQFFGPGTRLTVL.

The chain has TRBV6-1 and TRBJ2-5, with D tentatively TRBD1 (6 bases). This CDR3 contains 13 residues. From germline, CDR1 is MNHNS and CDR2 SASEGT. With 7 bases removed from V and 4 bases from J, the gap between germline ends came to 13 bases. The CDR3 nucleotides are TGTGCCAGCAACCACCAGGGGAGAGAGACCCAGTACTTC. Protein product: CASNHQGRETQYF.

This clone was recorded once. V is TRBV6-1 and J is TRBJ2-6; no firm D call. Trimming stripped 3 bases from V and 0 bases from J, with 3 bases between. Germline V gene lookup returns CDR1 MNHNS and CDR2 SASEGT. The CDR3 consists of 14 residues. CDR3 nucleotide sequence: TGTGCCAGCAGTGACAACTCTGGGGCCAACGTCCTGACTTTC. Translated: CASSDNSGANVLTF.

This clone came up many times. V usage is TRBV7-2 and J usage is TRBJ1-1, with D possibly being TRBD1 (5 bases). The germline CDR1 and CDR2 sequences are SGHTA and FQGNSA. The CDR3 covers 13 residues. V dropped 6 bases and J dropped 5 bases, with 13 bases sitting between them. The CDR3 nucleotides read TGTGCCAGCAGTAGAACGCGGGGGACTGAAGCTTTCTTT. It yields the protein CASSRTRGTEAFF. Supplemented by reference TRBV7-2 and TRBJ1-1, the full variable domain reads GAGVSQSPSNKVTEKGKDVELRCDPISGHTALYWYRQSLGQGLEFLIYFQGNSAPDKSGLPSDRFSAERTGGSVSTLTIQRTQQEDSAVYLCASSRTRGTEAFFGQGTRLTVV.

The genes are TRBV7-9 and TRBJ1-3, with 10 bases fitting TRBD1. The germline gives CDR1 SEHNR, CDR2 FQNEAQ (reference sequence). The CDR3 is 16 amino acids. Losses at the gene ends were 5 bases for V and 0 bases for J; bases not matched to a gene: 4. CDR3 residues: CASSTGQGTSGNTIYF. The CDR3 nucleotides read TGTGCCAGCAGCACGGGACAGGGGACCTCTGGAAACACCATATATTTT. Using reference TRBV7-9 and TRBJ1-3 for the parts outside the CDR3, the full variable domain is DTGVSQNPRHKITKRGQNVTFRCDPISEHNRLYWYRQTLGQGPEFLTYFQNEAQLEKSRLLSDRFSAERPKGSFSTLEIQRTEQGDSAMYLCASSTGQGTSGNTIYFGEGSWLTVV.

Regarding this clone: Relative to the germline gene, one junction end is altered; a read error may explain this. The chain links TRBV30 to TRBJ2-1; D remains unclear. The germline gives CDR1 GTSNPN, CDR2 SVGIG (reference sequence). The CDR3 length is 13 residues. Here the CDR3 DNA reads TGTGCCAGGAGACGACTCGTCGGCAATGAGCAGTTCTTC. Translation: CARRRLVGNEQFF.

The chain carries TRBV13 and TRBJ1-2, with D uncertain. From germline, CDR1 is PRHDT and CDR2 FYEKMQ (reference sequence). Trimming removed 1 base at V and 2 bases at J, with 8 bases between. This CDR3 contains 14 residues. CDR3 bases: TGTGCCAGCAGCTTAGTACTCAGGAACTATGGCTACACCTTC. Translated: CASSLVLRNYGYTF.

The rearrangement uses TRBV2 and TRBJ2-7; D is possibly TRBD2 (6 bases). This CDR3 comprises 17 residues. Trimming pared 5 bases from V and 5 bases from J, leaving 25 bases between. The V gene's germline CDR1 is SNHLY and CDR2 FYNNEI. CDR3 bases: TGTGCCAGCAGTTGGCGACGGGAGCGACCCCGCGCTCACGAGCAGTACTTC. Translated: CASSWRRERPRAHEQYF.

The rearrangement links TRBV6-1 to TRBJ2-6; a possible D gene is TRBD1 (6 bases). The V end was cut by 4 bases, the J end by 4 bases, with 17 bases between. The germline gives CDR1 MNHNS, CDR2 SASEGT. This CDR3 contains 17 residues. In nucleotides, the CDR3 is TGTGCCAGCAGTGGCCTGGGGGCCCCGGGGGGGGCCAACGTCCTGACTTTC. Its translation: CASSGLGAPGGANVLTF.

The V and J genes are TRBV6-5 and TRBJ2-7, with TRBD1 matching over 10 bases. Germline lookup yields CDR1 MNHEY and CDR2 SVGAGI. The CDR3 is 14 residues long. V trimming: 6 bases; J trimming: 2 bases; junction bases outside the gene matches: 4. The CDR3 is CASRAGTGAYEQYF. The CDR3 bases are TGTGCCAGCAGGGCCGGGACAGGGGCCTACGAGCAGTACTTC.

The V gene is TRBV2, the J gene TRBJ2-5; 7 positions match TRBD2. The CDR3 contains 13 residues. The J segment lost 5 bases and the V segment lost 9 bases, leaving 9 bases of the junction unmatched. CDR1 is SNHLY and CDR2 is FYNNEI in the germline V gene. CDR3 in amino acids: CARRGGGPETQYF. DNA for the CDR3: TGTGCCAGACGTGGGGGGGGTCCGGAGACCCAGTACTTC.

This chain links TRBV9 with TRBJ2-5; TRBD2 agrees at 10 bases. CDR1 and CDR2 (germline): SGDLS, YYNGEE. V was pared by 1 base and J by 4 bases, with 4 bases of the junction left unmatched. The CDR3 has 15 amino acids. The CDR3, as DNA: TGTGCCAGCAGCGTAACTAGCGGGATCGTAGAGACCCAGTACTTC. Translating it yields CASSVTSGIVETQYF.

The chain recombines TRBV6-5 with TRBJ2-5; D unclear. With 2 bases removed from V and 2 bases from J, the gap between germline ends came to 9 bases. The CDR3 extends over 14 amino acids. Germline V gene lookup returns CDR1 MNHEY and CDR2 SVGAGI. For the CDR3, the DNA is TGTGCCAGCAGTTACGATAGAGGTCAAGAGACCCAGTACTTC. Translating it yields CASSYDRGQETQYF.

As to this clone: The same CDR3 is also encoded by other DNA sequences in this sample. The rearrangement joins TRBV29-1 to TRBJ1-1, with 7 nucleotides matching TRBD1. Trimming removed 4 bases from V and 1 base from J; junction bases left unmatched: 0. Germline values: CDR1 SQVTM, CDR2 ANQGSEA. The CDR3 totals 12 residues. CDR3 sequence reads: CSVGQGNTEAFF. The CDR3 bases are TGCAGCGTTGGACAGGGGAACACTGAAGCTTTCTTT.

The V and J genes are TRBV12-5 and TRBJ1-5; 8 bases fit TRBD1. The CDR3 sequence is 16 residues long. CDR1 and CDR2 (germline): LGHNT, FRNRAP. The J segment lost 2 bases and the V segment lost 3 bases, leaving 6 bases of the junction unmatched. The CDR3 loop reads CASGLEDREGNQPQHF. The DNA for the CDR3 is TGTGCTAGTGGTTTAGAGGACAGGGAGGGCAATCAGCCCCAGCATTTT.

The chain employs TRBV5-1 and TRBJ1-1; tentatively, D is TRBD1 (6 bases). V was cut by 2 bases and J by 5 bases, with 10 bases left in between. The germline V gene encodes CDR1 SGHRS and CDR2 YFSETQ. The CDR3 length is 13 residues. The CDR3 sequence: CASSFTGPTEAFF. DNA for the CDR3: TGCGCCAGCAGCTTTACAGGGCCAACTGAAGCTTTCTTT. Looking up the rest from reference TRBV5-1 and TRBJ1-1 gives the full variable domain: KAGVTQTPRYLIKTRGQQVTLSCSPISGHRSVSWYQQTPGQGLQFLFEYFSETQRNKGNFPGRFSGRQFSNSRSEMNVSTLELGDSALYLCASSFTGPTEAFFGQGTRLTVV.

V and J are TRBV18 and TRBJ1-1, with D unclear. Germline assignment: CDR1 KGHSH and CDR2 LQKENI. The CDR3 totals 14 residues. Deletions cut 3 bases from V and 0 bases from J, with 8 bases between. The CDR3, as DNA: TGTGCCAGCTCACCTCCGGACTTGAACACTGAAGCTTTCTTT. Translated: CASSPPDLNTEAFF.

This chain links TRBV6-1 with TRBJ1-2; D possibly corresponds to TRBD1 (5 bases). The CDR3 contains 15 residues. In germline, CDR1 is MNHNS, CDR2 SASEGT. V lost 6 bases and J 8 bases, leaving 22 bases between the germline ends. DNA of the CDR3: TGTGCCAGCAGGGCCGGGGGGGTGAGGATAGGCGGCTACACCTTC. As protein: CASRAGGVRIGGYTF.

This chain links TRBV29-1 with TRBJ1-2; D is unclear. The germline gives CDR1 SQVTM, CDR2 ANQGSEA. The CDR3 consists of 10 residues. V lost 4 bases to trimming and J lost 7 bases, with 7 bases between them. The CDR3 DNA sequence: TGCAGCGTTGGGGCGGGTGGCTACACCTTC. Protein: CSVGAGGYTF.

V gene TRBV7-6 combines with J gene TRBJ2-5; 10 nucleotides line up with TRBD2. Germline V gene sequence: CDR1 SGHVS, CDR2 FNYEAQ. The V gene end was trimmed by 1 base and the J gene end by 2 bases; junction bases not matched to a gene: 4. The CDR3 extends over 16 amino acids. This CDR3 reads CASSLGASGGQETQYF. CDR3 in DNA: TGTGCCAGCAGCTTAGGGGCTAGCGGGGGACAAGAGACCCAGTACTTC.

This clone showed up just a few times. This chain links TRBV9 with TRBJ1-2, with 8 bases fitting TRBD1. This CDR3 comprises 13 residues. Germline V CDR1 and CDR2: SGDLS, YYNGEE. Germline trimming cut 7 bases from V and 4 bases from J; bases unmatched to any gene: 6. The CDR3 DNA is TGTGCCAGCTCCGGGGGACAGGCCTATGGCTACACCTTC. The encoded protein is CASSGGQAYGYTF. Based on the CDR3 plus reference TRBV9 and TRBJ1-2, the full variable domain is DSGVTQTPKHLITATGQRVTLRCSPRSGDLSVYWYQQSLDQGLQFLIQYYNGEERAKGNILERFSAQQFPDLHSELNLSSLELGDSALYFCASSGGQAYGYTFGSGTRLTVV.

CDR3 nucleotide sequence: TGTGCCAGCAGCCCTCGGGGACTAGCGGGAGAAATTATGAACACCGGGGAGCTGTTTTTT. This translates into CASSPRGLAGEIMNTGELFF. The genes are TRBV13 and TRBJ2-2; 14 bases are a match to TRBD2. The trim removed 5 bases at V and 1 base at J, leaving 12 bases unmatched. Germline-derived CDR1 and CDR2 are PRHDT and FYEKMQ (reference sequence). The CDR3 covers 20 residues.

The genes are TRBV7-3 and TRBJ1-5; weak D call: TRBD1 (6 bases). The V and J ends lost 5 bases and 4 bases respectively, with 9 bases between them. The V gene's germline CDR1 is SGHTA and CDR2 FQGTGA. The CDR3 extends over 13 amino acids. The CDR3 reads CASSLQGNQPQHF. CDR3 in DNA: TGTGCCAGCAGCCTACAGGGAAATCAGCCCCAGCATTTT.